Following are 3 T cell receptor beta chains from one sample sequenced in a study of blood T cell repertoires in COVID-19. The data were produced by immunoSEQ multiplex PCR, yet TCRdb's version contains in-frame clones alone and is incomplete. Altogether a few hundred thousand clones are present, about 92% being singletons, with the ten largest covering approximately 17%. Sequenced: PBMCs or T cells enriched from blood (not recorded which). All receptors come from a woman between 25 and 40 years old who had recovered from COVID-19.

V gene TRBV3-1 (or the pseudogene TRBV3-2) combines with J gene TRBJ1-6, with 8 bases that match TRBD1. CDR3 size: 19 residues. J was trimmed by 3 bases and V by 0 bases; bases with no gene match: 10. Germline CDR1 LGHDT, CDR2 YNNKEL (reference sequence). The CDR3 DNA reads TGTGCCAGCAGCCAAGATAAGACAGGGGACTGTTTCTATAATTCACCCCTCCACTTT. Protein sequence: CASSQDKTGDCFYNSPLHF.

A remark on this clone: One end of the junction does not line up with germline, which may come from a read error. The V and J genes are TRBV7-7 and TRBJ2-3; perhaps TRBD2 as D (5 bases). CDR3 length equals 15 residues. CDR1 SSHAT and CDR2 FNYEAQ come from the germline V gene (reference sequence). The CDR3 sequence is CASSLSLSGTDTQYF. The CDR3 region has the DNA TGTGCTAGCAGCTTAAGTCTATCGGGGACAGATACGCAGTATTTT.

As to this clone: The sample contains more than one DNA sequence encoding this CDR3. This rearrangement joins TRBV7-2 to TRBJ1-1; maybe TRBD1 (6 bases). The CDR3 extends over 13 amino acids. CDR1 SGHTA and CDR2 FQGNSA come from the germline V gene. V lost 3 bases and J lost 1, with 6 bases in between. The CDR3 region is CASSLGQNTEAFF. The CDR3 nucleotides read TGTGCCAGCAGCTTGGGACAGAACACTGAAGCTTTCTTT.